These 2 T cell receptor beta chains were all obtained from the same sample, sequenced in a study of radiation and T cells in renal cell carcinoma. Assay used: immunoSEQ multiplex PCR; TCRdb lists only in-frame clones, some missing. This repertoire shows about 150,000 clones, about 87% found once; its top ten account for 10% to 15%. The time point here: blood 2 weeks post-SBRT. The sample's treatment: 15 Gy SBRT to primary tumor, nephrectomy 4 weeks later. Sequenced material: blood, taken from a patient whose treatment included radiotherapy and nephrectomy. The receptors were gathered from a woman between 45 and 65 years old with renal cell carcinoma.

This sequence joins TRBV2 and TRBJ1-5; D uncertain. Trimming cost V 6 bases and J 2 bases, with 14 bases left between them. The CDR3 runs to 15 residues. The germline gives CDR1 SNHLY, CDR2 FYNNEI. CDR3 protein: CASSVEPGGNQPQHF. The CDR3 nucleotides are TGTGCCAGCAGCGTTGAGCCCGGCGGCAATCAGCCCCAGCATTTT. Full variable domain (outside the CDR3, taken from reference TRBV2 and TRBJ1-5): EPEVTQTPSHQVTQMGQEVILRCVPISNHLYFYWYRQILGQKVEFLVSFYNNEISEKSEIFDDQFSVERPDGSNFTLKIRSTKLEDSAMYFCASSVEPGGNQPQHFGDGTRLSIL.

The gene calls are TRBV7-2 and TRBJ2-4; maybe TRBD2 (5 bases). CDR1 and CDR2 (germline): SGHTA, FQGNSA. CDR3 length: 13 amino acids. V was pared by 1 base and J by 6 bases, with 7 bases between. Here the CDR3 reads CASSLGRGNIQYF. The CDR3 bases are TGTGCCAGCAGCTTAGGACGGGGAAACATTCAGTACTTC.